What follows are 26 T cell receptor beta chains derived from one specimen sequenced in a study of blood T cell repertoires in COVID-19. Profiled with immunoSEQ multiplex PCR; TCRdb holds only in-frame clones, not every one. This sample yields 95,000 to 110,000 clones, of which approximately 81% are seen a single time; approximately 4% belongs to the top ten. Input material: peripheral blood. These receptors all come from a human donor in a cohort sampled during active COVID-19.

The rearrangement joins TRBV7-3 to TRBJ2-2, with D uncertain. V lost 5 bases, J lost 2 bases, and 9 bases lay in between. CDR3 length: 14 amino acids. Germline CDR1 and CDR2: SGHTA and FQGTGA. The CDR3 loop reads CASSQSINTGELFF. The DNA for the CDR3 is TGTGCCAGCAGCCAGTCGATAAACACCGGGGAGCTGTTTTTT.

This chain connects TRBV28 to TRBJ1-5; possible D gene TRBD1, 6 bases. Per the germline V gene, CDR1 is MDHEN and CDR2 is SYDVKM. The CDR3 runs to 13 residues. Trimming removed 5 bases from V and 4 bases from J, with 9 bases in between. CDR3 region: CASSRQGNQPQHF. For the CDR3, the DNA is TGTGCCAGCAGTAGGCAGGGGAATCAGCCCCAGCATTTT. The full variable domain, completed using reference TRBV28 and TRBJ1-5, is DVKVTQSSRYLVKRTGEKVFLECVQDMDHENMFWYRQDPGLGLRLIYFSYDVKMKEKGDIPEGYSVSREKKERFSLILESASTNQTSMYLCASSRQGNQPQHFGDGTRLSIL.

This clone has just a few counts. The chain recombines TRBV5-1 with TRBJ1-2; D remains ambiguous. The CDR3 sequence is 17 residues long. The V gene lost 0 bases and the J gene lost 4 bases, with 19 bases spanning the gap. CDR1 is SGHRS and CDR2 is YFSETQ in the germline V gene. Written as DNA, the CDR3 is TGCGCCAGCAGCTTGGAGCCAGGCCCTCCTATTAGCTATGGCTACACCTTC. It codes for CASSLEPGPPISYGYTF.

V usage is TRBV7-9 and J usage is TRBJ2-5, with 11 bases matching TRBD2. With 10 bases clipped from V and 4 bases from J, the junction kept 11 bases outside the gene matches. Germline CDR1 SEHNR, CDR2 FQNEAQ (reference sequence). The CDR3 extends over 15 amino acids. CDR3 bases: TGTGCCACTCCACCCATGACTAGCGGGATAGAGACCCAGTACTTC. This gives the protein CATPPMTSGIETQYF.

The rearrangement uses TRBV7-2 and TRBJ2-2, with a tentative D call TRBD1 (5 bases). Germline V gene lookup returns CDR1 SGHTA and CDR2 FQGNSA. Trimming removed 5 bases from V and 4 bases from J, with 8 bases in between. This CDR3 has 13 amino acids. CDR3 residues: CASSARVTGELFF. CDR3 DNA: TGTGCCAGCAGCGCCAGGGTCACCGGGGAGCTGTTTTTT.

This clone was detected a few times. The rearrangement joins TRBV11-2 to TRBJ2-1, with D possibly being TRBD1 (7 bases). CDR3 size: 14 residues. Germline lookup yields CDR1 SGHAT and CDR2 FQNNGV. Trimming left V 5 bases short and J 7 bases short, with 15 bases between. Here the CDR3 DNA reads TGTGCCAGCAGCCGCCAGGGGGGTGTAAATGAGCAGTTCTTC. Its protein is CASSRQGGVNEQFF.

In the case of this clone: The sample holds other DNA sequences that translate to the same CDR3. The gene calls are TRBV5-1 and TRBJ1-1; a possible D gene is TRBD1 (6 bases). The V end lost 0 bases, the J end lost 0 bases, and 12 bases lay between the germline ends. The CDR3 runs 16 residues. Germline CDR1 reads SGHRS; CDR2 reads YFSETQ. The CDR3 DNA reads as TGCGCCAGCAGCTTGGGACAGGCGAACATGAACACTGAAGCTTTCTTT. Encoded protein: CASSLGQANMNTEAFF. The full variable domain, completed using reference TRBV5-1 and TRBJ1-1, is KAGVTQTPRYLIKTRGQQVTLSCSPISGHRSVSWYQQTPGQGLQFLFEYFSETQRNKGNFPGRFSGRQFSNSRSEMNVSTLELGDSALYLCASSLGQANMNTEAFFGQGTRLTVV.

This clone came up a few times. V and J are TRBV6-2 or TRBV6-3 and TRBJ2-7; perhaps TRBD2 as D (6 bases). The CDR3 contains 15 residues. V dropped 2 bases and J dropped 2 bases, with 13 bases sitting between them. Germline V gives CDR1 MNHEY, CDR2 SVGEGT. The chain's CDR3 is CASSYGVAVAYEQYF. The CDR3 coding sequence is TGTGCCAGCAGTTACGGCGTAGCGGTCGCCTACGAGCAGTACTTC.

This chain joins TRBV3-1 (or the pseudogene TRBV3-2) and TRBJ2-2, with TRBD2 matching 14 bases. This CDR3 is built from 17 residues. Trimming at V came to 4 bases and at J to 3 bases, leaving 4 bases not matched to a gene. CDR1 is LGHDT and CDR2 is YNNKEL in the germline V gene (reference sequence). In DNA form, the CDR3 reads TGTGCCAGCAGCCTGACGACTAGCGGGGGGGACACCGGGGAGCTGTTTTTT. This gives the protein CASSLTTSGGDTGELFF.

This chain links TRBV10-3 with TRBJ2-2, with 8 positions matching TRBD1. This CDR3 comprises 15 residues. With V trimmed by 6 bases and J by 0 bases, 3 bases remained unmatched. Germline V gene lookup returns CDR1 ENHRY and CDR2 SYGVKD. This CDR3 reads CAISGQGANTGELFF. CDR3 DNA: TGTGCCATCAGCGGACAGGGTGCGAACACCGGGGAGCTGTTTTTT.

The genes are TRBV7-9 and TRBJ2-3; no reliable D call. V was pared by 3 bases and J by 0 bases, with 10 bases between. The CDR3 totals 15 residues. Germline values: CDR1 SEHNR, CDR2 FQNEAQ (reference sequence). The CDR3, as DNA: TGTGCCAGCAGCTTGGAACGAGGTAGCACAGATACGCAGTATTTT. Residues: CASSLERGSTDTQYF.

This clone occurred a few times. The chain carries TRBV7-2 and TRBJ1-1; tentative D call: TRBD1 (6 bases). With 7 bases removed from V and 5 bases from J, the gap between germline ends came to 14 bases. CDR3 size: 13 residues. Germline values: CDR1 SGHTA, CDR2 FQGNSA. The CDR3: CASTRGAWTEAFF. In DNA form, the CDR3 reads TGTGCCAGCACCCGGGGGGCTTGGACTGAAGCTTTCTTT.

The V and J genes are TRBV28 and TRBJ1-1; D gene uncertain. This CDR3 is built from 11 residues. Germline V CDR1 and CDR2: MDHEN, SYDVKM. V dropped 7 bases and J dropped 8 bases, with 11 bases sitting between them. CDR3 nucleotide sequence: TGTGCCAGCATGCGCGTCGTCGAAGCTTTCTTT. This gives the protein CASMRVVEAFF.

The V gene is TRBV4-3, the J gene TRBJ1-5; 8 nucleotides line up with TRBD1. The CDR3 is 18 amino acids. Losses at the gene ends were 0 bases for V and 0 bases for J; bases not matched to a gene: 7. The V gene's germline CDR1 is LGHNA and CDR2 YSLEER. Here the CDR3 DNA reads TGCGCCAGCAGCCAAGATCTACAGGGGGGTCATAGCAATCAGCCCCAGCATTTT. This encodes CASSQDLQGGHSNQPQHF.

This chain joins TRBV10-3 and TRBJ1-5; possibly TRBD1 for D (5 bases). Trimming took off 4 bases at V and 2 bases at J, with 6 bases between the two ends. This CDR3 is built from 13 residues. Germline CDR1 reads ENHRY; CDR2 reads SYGVKD. CDR3 nucleotides: TGTGCCATCAGTGGGGGGGGCAATCAGCCCCAGCATTTT. As protein: CAISGGGNQPQHF.

The chain combines TRBV5-1 with TRBJ2-1, with TRBD2 matching 9 bases. With 5 bases clipped from V and 0 bases from J, the junction kept 0 bases outside the gene matches. The germline gives CDR1 SGHRS, CDR2 YFSETQ. The CDR3 extends over 14 amino acids. CDR3 coding DNA: TGCGCCAGCAGTAGCGGGAGCTCCTACAATGAGCAGTTCTTC. Protein product: CASSSGSSYNEQFF. Based on the CDR3 plus reference TRBV5-1 and TRBJ2-1, the full variable domain is KAGVTQTPRYLIKTRGQQVTLSCSPISGHRSVSWYQQTPGQGLQFLFEYFSETQRNKGNFPGRFSGRQFSNSRSEMNVSTLELGDSALYLCASSSGSSYNEQFFGPGTRLTVL.

V usage is TRBV28 and J usage is TRBJ1-2; possibly TRBD1 for D (6 bases). V lost 7 bases to trimming and J lost 6 bases, with 21 bases between them. The CDR3 runs 15 residues. Germline V gene sequence: CDR1 MDHEN, CDR2 SYDVKM. The CDR3 nucleotides read TGTGCCAGCAAAAAGGGGGTTACCCAAATCCATGGCTACACCTTC. Its protein product is CASKKGVTQIHGYTF.

The count of this clone is one. The CDR3 DNA is TGTGCCAGCAGCGTCGGGTCCCCAGGAAACACCATATATTTT. Its translation: CASSVGSPGNTIYF. V usage is TRBV7-9 and J usage is TRBJ1-3; no firm D call. The ends were cut back, 5 bases at V and 4 bases at J, with 12 bases in the middle. Germline V gives CDR1 SEHNR, CDR2 FQNEAQ (reference sequence). The CDR3 has 14 amino acids.

The chain recombines TRBV2 with TRBJ1-3, with 9 bases matching TRBD1. The CDR3 is 16 residues long. Germline values: CDR1 SNHLY, CDR2 FYNNEI. J was trimmed by 6 bases and V by 5 bases; bases with no gene match: 11. The CDR3 nucleotides read TGTGCCAGCAGTCTCCCTGGACAGGGGTCAGCAAACACCATATATTTT. Translated, it gives CASSLPGQGSANTIYF.

This clone was seen a handful of times. The CDR3: CASSLGPGQGGAEAFF. In nucleotides, the CDR3 is TGTGCCAGCAGCTTAGGCCCGGGACAGGGGGGGGCTGAAGCTTTCTTT. The chain is built from TRBV7-6 and TRBJ1-1; 11 bases map to TRBD1. Looked up from germline, CDR1 is SGHVS and CDR2 is FNYEAQ. This CDR3 comprises 16 residues. V shed 1 base and J 6 bases; nucleotides not matched to a gene: 7.

This chain links TRBV6-5 with TRBJ2-7; D call uncertain. Trimming removed 0 bases at V and 2 bases at J, with 11 bases between. Germline-derived CDR1 and CDR2 are MNHEY and SVGAGI. The CDR3 runs 15 residues. The CDR3 DNA sequence: TGTGCCAGCAGTTACTCAGGTGGGCAGGCCTACGAGCAGTACTTC. Protein: CASSYSGGQAYEQYF.

The CDR3, as DNA: TGTGCCAGCAGCGGGACTAGCGGGAGGGGCAATGAGCAGTTCTTC. This sequence encodes CASSGTSGRGNEQFF. V is TRBV27 and J is TRBJ2-1; 16 bases match TRBD2. Germline CDR1 is MNHEY and CDR2 is SMNVEV (reference sequence). This CDR3 spans 15 amino acids. V dropped 6 bases and J dropped 6; count of bases not matched to a gene: 2.

CDR3 region: CASSTMGSGKGYTF. As DNA, the CDR3 is TGTGCCAGCAGCACCATGGGGTCGGGGAAAGGCTACACCTTC. The chain has TRBV7-2 and TRBJ1-2; no definite D call. The ends were cut back, 5 bases at V and 8 bases at J, with 18 bases in the middle. The germline CDR1 and CDR2 sequences are SGHTA and FQGNSA. The CDR3 extends over 14 amino acids.

This chain links TRBV15 with TRBJ2-1; 10 nucleotides align to TRBD2. The CDR3 loop spans 21 amino acids. The germline V gene encodes CDR1 LNHNV and CDR2 YYDKDF (reference sequence). V gave up 0 bases and J gave up 0 bases; unmatched junction bases: 14. CDR3 DNA sequence: TGTGCCACCAGCAGAGATTATGGTAGCGGGAGGCAACGATTCTCCTACAATGAGCAGTTCTTC. This gives the protein CATSRDYGSGRQRFSYNEQFF.

The V and J genes are TRBV18 and TRBJ1-5; the match to TRBD1 covers 7 bases. Germline CDR1 reads KGHSH; CDR2 reads LQKENI. The CDR3 is made up of 15 amino acids. Trimming cost V 5 bases and J 0 bases; bases outside gene matches: 4. CDR3 protein: CASSSRDSSNQPQHF. The CDR3 DNA follows: TGTGCCAGCTCATCGAGGGACAGTAGCAATCAGCCCCAGCATTTT.

This clone was seen a single time. The chain uses TRBV6-6 and TRBJ2-5; 16 bases align to TRBD2. V was clipped by 5 bases and J by 2 bases; unmatched bases: 17. CDR3 length: 21 amino acids. Germline V CDR1 and CDR2: MNHNY, SVGAGI (reference sequence). CDR3 sequence: CASSPTLGLAGGTTPQETQYF. The CDR3 region has the DNA TGTGCCAGCAGTCCTACCCTGGGACTAGCGGGAGGGACGACCCCTCAAGAGACCCAGTACTTC.